Sequencing of this TCR beta chain was carried out in a study of blood T cell repertoires in COVID-19. Study summary: Sources were T cells, B-cell-depleted T cells, or PBMCs; the material itself was cDNA or gDNA.

In the original analysis: Counts of nucleated cells, estimated from reference gene primer amplification, were obtained. TCRdb's copy holds only in-frame clones and misses some; the assay was immunoSEQ multiplex PCR. Clone size and the V and J calls come from that table; the DNA yielded D and trimming. The sample has tens of thousands of clones, about 80% seen once. This clone was observed once. The clonotype originates from a man in his fifties or sixties with COVID-19, enrolled during active disease. Sequencing was done on a sample of peripheral blood.

CDR3 in DNA: TGCAGCGCCCGGGGGGGGAACACTGAAGCTTTCTTT. Amino acid sequence: CSARGGNTEAFF. This chain uses TRBV29-1 with TRBJ1-1; a possible D gene is TRBD1 (5 bases). The CDR3 runs 12 residues. Looked up from germline, CDR1 is SQVTM and CDR2 is ANQGSEA. Trimming took off 7 bases at V and 1 base at J, with 10 bases between the two ends.